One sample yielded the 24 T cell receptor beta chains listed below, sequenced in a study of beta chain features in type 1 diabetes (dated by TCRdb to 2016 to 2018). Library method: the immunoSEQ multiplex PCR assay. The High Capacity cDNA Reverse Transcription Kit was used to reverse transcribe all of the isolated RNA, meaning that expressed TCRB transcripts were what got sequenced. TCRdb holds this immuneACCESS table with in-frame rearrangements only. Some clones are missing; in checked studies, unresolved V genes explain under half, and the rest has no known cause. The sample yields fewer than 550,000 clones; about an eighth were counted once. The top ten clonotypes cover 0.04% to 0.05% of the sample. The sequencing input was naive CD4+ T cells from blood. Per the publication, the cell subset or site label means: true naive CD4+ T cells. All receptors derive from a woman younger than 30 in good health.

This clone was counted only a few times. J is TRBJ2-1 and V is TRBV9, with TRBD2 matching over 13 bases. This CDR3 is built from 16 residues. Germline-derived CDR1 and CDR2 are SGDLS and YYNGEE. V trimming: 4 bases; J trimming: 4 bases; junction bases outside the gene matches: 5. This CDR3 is CASSYWTSGGYNEQFF. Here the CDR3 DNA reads TGTGCCAGCAGCTACTGGACTAGCGGGGGTTACAATGAGCAGTTCTTC. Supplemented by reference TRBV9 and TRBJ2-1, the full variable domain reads DSGVTQTPKHLITATGQRVTLRCSPRSGDLSVYWYQQSLDQGLQFLIQYYNGEERAKGNILERFSAQQFPDLHSELNLSSLELGDSALYFCASSYWTSGGYNEQFFGPGTRLTVL.

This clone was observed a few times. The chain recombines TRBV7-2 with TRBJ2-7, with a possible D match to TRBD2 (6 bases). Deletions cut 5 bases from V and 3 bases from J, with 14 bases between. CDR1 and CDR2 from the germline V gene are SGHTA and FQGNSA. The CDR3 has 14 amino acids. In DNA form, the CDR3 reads TGTGCCAGCAGCCCCTTAGGAGGGGTCTACGAGCAGTACTTC. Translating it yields CASSPLGGVYEQYF.

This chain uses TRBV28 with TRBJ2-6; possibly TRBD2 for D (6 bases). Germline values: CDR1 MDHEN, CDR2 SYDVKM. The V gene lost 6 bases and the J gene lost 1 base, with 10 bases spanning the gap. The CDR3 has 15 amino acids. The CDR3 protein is CASRSRGSGANVLTF. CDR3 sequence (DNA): TGTGCCAGCAGATCCCGGGGGTCTGGGGCCAACGTCCTGACTTTC. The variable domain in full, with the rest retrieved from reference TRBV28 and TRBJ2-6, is DVKVTQSSRYLVKRTGEKVFLECVQDMDHENMFWYRQDPGLGLRLIYFSYDVKMKEKGDIPEGYSVSREKKERFSLILESASTNQTSMYLCASRSRGSGANVLTFGAGSRLTVL.

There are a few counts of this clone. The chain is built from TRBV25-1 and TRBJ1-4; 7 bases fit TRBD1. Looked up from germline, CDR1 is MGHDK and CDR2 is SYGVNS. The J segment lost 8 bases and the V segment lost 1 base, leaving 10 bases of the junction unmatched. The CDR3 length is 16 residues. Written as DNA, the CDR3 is TGTGCCAGCAGTGAATTGTGGGTGACAGGGAACGAAAAACTGTTTTTT. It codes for CASSELWVTGNEKLFF.

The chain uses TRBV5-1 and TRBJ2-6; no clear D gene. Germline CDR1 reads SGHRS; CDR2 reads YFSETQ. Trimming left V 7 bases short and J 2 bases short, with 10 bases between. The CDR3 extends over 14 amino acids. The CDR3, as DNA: TGCGCCAGCCTAAAGAGTCCTGGGGCCAACGTCCTGACTTTC. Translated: CASLKSPGANVLTF.

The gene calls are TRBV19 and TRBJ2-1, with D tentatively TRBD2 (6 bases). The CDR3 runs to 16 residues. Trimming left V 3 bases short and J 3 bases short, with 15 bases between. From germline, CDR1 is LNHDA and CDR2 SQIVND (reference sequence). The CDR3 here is CASSIRGSPDYNEQFF. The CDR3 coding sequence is TGTGCCAGTAGTATTCGGGGGTCACCCGACTACAATGAGCAGTTCTTC.

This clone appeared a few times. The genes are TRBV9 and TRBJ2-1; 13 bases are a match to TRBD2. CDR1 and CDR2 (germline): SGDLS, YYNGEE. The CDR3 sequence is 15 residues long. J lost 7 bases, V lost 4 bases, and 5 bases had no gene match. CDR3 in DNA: TGTGCCAGCAGCCCCCGGACTAGCGGGAGTAATGAGCAGTTCTTC. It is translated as CASSPRTSGSNEQFF.

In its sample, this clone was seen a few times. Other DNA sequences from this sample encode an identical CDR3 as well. CDR3 DNA: TGTGCCAGCAGCTTAGGTAGCACAGATACGCAGTATTTT. This gives the protein CASSLGSTDTQYF. The J gene is TRBJ2-3, the V gene TRBV7-9; no clear D gene. V lost 1 base to trimming and J lost 0 bases, with 2 bases between them. Germline assignment: CDR1 SEHNR and CDR2 FQNEAQ (reference sequence). The length of the CDR3 is 13 residues. Complete variable domain (other parts from reference TRBV7-9 and TRBJ2-3): DTGVSQNPRHKITKRGQNVTFRCDPISEHNRLYWYRQTLGQGPEFLTYFQNEAQLEKSRLLSDRFSAERPKGSFSTLEIQRTEQGDSAMYLCASSLGSTDTQYFGPGTRLTVL.

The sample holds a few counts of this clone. The CDR3 region has the DNA TGTGCCAGCAGCCCCCCCGGGTCCCCAGAGACCCAGTACTTC. Its translation: CASSPPGSPETQYF. The chain links TRBV7-2 to TRBJ2-5; D unresolved. This CDR3 comprises 14 residues. Trimming cost V 5 bases and J 4 bases, with 14 bases left between them. Germline CDR1 reads SGHTA; CDR2 reads FQGNSA. The full variable domain, with the rest looked up from reference TRBV7-2 and TRBJ2-5, is GAGVSQSPSNKVTEKGKDVELRCDPISGHTALYWYRQSLGQGLEFLIYFQGNSAPDKSGLPSDRFSAERTGGSVSTLTIQRTQQEDSAVYLCASSPPGSPETQYFGPGTRLLVL.

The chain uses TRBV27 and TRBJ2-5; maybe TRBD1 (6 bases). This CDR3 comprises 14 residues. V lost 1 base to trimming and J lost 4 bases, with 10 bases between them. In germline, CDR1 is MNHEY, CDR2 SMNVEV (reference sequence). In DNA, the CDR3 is TGTGCCAGCAGTTTATTTACAGGGTCAGAGACCCAGTACTTC. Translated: CASSLFTGSETQYF.

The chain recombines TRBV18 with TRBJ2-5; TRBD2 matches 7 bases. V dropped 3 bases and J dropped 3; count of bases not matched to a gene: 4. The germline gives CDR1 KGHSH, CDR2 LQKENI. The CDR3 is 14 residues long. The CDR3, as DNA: TGTGCCAGCTCACCCTCCGCGGGGGAAGAGACCCAGTACTTC. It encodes CASSPSAGEETQYF. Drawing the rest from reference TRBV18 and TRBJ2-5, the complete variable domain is NAGVMQNPRHLVRRRGQEARLRCSPMKGHSHVYWYRQLPEEGLKFMVYLQKENIIDESGMPKERFSAEFPKEGPSILRIQQVVRGDSAAYFCASSPSAGEETQYFGPGTRLLVL.

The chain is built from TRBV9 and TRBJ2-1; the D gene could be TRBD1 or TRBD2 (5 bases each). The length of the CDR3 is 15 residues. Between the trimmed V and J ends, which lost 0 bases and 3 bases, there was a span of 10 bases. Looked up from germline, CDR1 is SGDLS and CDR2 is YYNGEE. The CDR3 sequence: CASSVGGSVYNEQFF. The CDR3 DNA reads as TGTGCCAGCAGCGTAGGGGGGTCCGTCTACAATGAGCAGTTCTTC.

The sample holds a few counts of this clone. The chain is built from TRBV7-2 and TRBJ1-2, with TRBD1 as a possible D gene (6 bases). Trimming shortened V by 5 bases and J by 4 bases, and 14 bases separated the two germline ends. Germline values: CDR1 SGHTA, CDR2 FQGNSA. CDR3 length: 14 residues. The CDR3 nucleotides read TGTGCCAGCAGCCTATCAACAGGGTCCTATGGCTACACCTTC. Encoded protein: CASSLSTGSYGYTF. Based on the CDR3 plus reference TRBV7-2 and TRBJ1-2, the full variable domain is GAGVSQSPSNKVTEKGKDVELRCDPISGHTALYWYRQSLGQGLEFLIYFQGNSAPDKSGLPSDRFSAERTGGSVSTLTIQRTQQEDSAVYLCASSLSTGSYGYTFGSGTRLTVV.

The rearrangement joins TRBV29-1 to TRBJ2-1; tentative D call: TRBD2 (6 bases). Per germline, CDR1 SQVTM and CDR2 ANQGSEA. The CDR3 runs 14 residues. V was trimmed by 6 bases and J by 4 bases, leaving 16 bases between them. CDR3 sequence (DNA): TGCAGCGTCCCGATTACACGGGGGTACAATGAGCAGTTCTTC. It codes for CSVPITRGYNEQFF.

The CDR3 nucleotides read TGCAGCGTCTCAACAACAGGGGTTGGGCAAGAGACCCAGTACTTC. This sequence encodes CSVSTTGVGQETQYF. The chain uses TRBV29-1 and TRBJ2-5, with 7 positions matching TRBD1. Trimming cost V 6 bases and J 2 bases; bases outside gene matches: 12. The CDR3 runs to 15 residues. The germline gives CDR1 SQVTM, CDR2 ANQGSEA.

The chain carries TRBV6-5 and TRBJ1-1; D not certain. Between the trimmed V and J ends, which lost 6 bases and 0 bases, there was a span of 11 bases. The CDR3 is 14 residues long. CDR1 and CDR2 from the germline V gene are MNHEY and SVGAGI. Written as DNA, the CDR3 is TGTGCCAGCAGCCCACGATGGGTGAACACTGAAGCTTTCTTT. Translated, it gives CASSPRWVNTEAFF.

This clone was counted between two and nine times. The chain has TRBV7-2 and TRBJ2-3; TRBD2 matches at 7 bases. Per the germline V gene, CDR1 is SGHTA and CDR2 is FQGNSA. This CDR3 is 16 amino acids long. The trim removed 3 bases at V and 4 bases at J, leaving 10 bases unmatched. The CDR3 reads CASSFRAGRGADTQYF. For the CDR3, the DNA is TGTGCCAGCAGCTTCAGAGCGGGGAGGGGAGCAGATACGCAGTATTTT.

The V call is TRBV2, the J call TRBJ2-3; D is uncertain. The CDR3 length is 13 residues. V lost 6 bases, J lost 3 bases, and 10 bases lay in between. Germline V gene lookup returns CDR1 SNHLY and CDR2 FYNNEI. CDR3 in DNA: TGTGCCAGCAGGCAAAGGATAACAGATACGCAGTATTTT. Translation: CASRQRITDTQYF.

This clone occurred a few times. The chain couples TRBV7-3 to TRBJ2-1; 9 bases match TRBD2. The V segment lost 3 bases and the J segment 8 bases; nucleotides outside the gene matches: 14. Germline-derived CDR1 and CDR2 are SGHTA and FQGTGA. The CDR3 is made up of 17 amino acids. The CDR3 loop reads CASSLYGGRAGADEQFF. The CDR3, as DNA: TGTGCCAGCAGCTTGTACGGCGGGAGGGCCGGAGCGGATGAGCAGTTCTTC.

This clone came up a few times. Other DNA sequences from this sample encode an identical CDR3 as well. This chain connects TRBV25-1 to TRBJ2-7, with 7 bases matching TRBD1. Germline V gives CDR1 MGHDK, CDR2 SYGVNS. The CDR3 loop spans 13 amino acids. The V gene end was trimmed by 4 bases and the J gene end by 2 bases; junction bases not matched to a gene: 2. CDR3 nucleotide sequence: TGTGCCAGCAGTGTGACAGGGACCTACGAGCAGTACTTC. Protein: CASSVTGTYEQYF.

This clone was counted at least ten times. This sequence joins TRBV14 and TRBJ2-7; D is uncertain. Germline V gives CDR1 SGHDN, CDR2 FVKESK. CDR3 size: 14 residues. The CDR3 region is CASSQRRHSNEQYV. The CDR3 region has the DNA TGTGCCAGCAGCCAAAGACGCCACTCCAACGAGCAGTACGTC.

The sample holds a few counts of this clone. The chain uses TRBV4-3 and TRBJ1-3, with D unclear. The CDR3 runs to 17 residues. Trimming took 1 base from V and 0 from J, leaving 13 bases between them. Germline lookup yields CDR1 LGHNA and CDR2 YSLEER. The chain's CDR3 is CASSQAGPRYSGNTIYF. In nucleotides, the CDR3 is TGCGCCAGCAGCCAAGCCGGACCCAGGTACTCTGGAAACACCATATATTTT.

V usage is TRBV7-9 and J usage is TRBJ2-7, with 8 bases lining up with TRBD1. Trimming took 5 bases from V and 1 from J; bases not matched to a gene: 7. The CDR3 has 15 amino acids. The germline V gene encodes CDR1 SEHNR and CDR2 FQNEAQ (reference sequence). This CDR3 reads CASSNADRGSYEQYF. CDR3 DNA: TGTGCCAGCAGCAATGCTGACAGGGGATCCTACGAGCAGTACTTC.

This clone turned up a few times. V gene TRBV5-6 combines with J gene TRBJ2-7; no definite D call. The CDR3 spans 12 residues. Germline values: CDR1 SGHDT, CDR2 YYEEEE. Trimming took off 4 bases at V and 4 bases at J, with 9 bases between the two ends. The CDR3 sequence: CASSMGNYEQYV. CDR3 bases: TGTGCCAGCAGCATGGGTAATTACGAGCAGTACGTC.